The clone carrying this T cell receptor beta chain was seen only a few times. The sample is drawn from a study of T cells after yellow fever vaccination. Template-switching 5'RACE yielded the TCR cDNA; a universal primer site and UMIs were added in the process. TCRdb reprocessed the 5' RACE reads with MiXCR, giving one entry per CDR3 protein. Of 150,000 to 200,000 distinct CDR3 sequences listed, approximately 11% were seen once; the top ten hold 36%. Germline V CDR1 and CDR2: SEHNR, FQNEAQ (reference sequence). This CDR3 is 16 amino acids long. The input for sequencing was CD8+ T cells sorted from PBMCs, taken 15 days after the yellow fever booster vaccination. The rearrangement joins TRBV7-9 to TRBJ2-7, with 10 nucleotides matching TRBD1. The sequence came from a man younger than 30 who received the YFV17D yellow fever vaccine. The CDR3 region has the DNA TGTGCCAGCAGCCTAGCCCGACAGGGGGCGGCGGGCGAGCAGTACGTC. Residues: CASSLARQGAAGEQYV.